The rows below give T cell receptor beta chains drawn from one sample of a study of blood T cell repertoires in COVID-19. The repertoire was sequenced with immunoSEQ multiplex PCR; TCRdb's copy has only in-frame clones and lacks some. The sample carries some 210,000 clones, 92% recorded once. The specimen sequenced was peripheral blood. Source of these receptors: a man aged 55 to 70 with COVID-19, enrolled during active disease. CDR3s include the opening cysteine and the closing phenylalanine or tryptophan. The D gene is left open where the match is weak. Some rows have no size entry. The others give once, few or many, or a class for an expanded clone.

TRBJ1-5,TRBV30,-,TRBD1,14,CAWALTGVVQPQHF,TGTGCCTGGGCGCTCACAGGGGTGGTGCAGCCCCAGCATTTT
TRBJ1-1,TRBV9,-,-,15,CASSVAIQGNTEAFF,TGTGCCAGCAGCGTAGCTATCCAGGGGAACACTGAAGCTTTCTTT
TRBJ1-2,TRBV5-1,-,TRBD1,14,CASQRDREYYGYTF,TGCGCCAGCCAGCGGGACAGGGAGTACTATGGCTACACCTTC
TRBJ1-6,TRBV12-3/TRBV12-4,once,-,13,CASSSTGDSPLHF,TGTGCCAGCAGTTCCACAGGTGATTCACCCCTCCACTTT
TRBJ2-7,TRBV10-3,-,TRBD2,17,CAISETPGLARDYEQYF,TGTGCCATCAGCGAAACTCCGGGACTAGCGCGTGATTACGAGCAGTACTTC
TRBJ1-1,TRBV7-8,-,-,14,CASSLAHSGTEAFF,TGTGCCAGCAGCTTAGCCCATTCCGGGACTGAAGCTTTCTTT
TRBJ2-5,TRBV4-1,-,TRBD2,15,CASSQGGRARETQYF,TGCGCCAGCAGCCAAGGGGGGAGGGCTCGGGAGACCCAGTACTTC
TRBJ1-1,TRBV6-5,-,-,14,CASRGAFMNTEAFF,TGTGCCAGCAGGGGGGCCTTCATGAACACTGAAGCTTTCTTT
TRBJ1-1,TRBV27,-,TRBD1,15,CASSLNRGLGTEAFF,TGTGCCAGCAGTCTTAACAGGGGGCTGGGAACTGAAGCTTTCTTT
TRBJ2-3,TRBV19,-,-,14,CASSNDPMGASPYF,TGTGCCAGTAGTAACGATCCCATGGGGGCTAGTCCTTATTTT
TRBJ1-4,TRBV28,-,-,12,CASGPTNEKLFF,TGTGCCAGCGGGCCTACGAATGAAAAACTGTTTTTT
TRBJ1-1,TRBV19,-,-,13,CASSKYQDSQAFF,TGTGCCAGTAGTAAATACCAGGATTCGCAAGCTTTCTTT
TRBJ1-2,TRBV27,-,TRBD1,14,CASRGDRTVYGYTF,TGTGCCAGCAGGGGGGACAGGACCGTTTATGGCTACACCTTC
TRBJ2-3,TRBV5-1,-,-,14,CASSLDRVTDTQYF,TGCGCCAGCAGCTTGGACAGGGTCACAGATACGCAGTATTTT
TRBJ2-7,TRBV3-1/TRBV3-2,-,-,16,CASSQVAGQGSYEQYF,TGTGCCAGCAGCCAAGTAGCGGGACAGGGTTCCTACGAGCAGTACTTC
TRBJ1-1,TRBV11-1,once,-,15,CASSLGRILGPGAFF,TGTGCCAGCAGCTTAGGTCGGATCCTGGGCCCTGGAGCTTTCTTT
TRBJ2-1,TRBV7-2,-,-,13,CASSPSGGNEQFF,TGTGCCAGCAGCCCTTCCGGGGGCAATGAGCAGTTCTTC
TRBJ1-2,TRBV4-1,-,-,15,CASSFSTGTNYGYTF,TGCGCCAGCAGCTTCTCGACAGGTACTAACTATGGCTACACCTTC
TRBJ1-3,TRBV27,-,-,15,CASSLYSRAGNTIYF,TGTGCCAGCAGTTTATACAGTCGTGCTGGAAACACCATATATTTT
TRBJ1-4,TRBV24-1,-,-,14,CASESGFTNEKLFF,TGTGCCTCTGAATCAGGATTTACTAATGAAAAACTGTTTTTT
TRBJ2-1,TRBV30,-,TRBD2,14,CAWRGEGSYNEQFF,TGTGCCTGGAGGGGGGAGGGCTCCTACAATGAGCAGTTCTTC
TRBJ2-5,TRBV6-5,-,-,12,CASSSLGETQYF,TGTGCCAGCAGTTCCCTAGGAGAGACCCAGTACTTC
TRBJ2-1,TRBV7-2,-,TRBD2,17,CASSLTSGLSSYNEQFF,TGTGCCAGCAGCTTAACTAGCGGGCTTAGCTCCTACAATGAGCAGTTCTTC
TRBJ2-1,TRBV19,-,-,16,CASSIAEGTPYNEQFF,TGTGCCAGTAGTATAGCGGAAGGGACACCCTACAATGAGCAGTTCTTC
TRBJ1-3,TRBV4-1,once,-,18,CASSQETPGRVSGNTIYF,TGCGCCAGCAGCCAAGAAACGCCCGGCAGGGTCTCTGGAAACACCATATATTTT
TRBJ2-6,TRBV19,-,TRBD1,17,CASSISQGALGANVLTF,TGTGCCAGTAGTATCAGCCAGGGGGCGCTCGGGGCCAACGTCCTGACTTTC
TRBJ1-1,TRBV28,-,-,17,CASQMIMGTLLNTEAFF,TGTGCCAGCCAAATGATTATGGGGACACTCCTGAACACTGAAGCTTTCTTT
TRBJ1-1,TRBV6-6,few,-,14,CASSSGQTNTEAFF,TGTGCCAGCAGTTCTGGACAGACAAACACTGAAGCTTTCTTT
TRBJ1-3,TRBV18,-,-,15,CASSPENSSGNTIYF,TGTGCCAGCTCACCAGAAAACAGCTCTGGAAACACCATATATTTT
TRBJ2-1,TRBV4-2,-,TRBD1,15,CASSQDRGAGSEQFF,TGTGCCAGCAGCCAGGACAGGGGGGCCGGGAGTGAGCAGTTCTTC
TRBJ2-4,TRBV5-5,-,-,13,CASSLVTAPFQYF,TGTGCCAGCAGCTTGGTTACAGCTCCCTTTCAGTACTTC
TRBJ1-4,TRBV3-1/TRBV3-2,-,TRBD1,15,CASSQVPGQNEKLFF,TGTGCCAGCAGCCAAGTCCCGGGACAGAATGAAAAACTGTTTTTT
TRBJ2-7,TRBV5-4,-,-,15,CASSLGGLSVYEQYF,TGTGCCAGCAGCTTGGGGGGACTTTCAGTCTACGAGCAGTACTTC
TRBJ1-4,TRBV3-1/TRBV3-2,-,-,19,CASSQGPVWQTATNEKLFF,TGTGCCAGCAGCCAAGGTCCCGTTTGGCAGACAGCAACTAATGAAAAACTGTTTTTT
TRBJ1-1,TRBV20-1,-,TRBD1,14,CSASRTGGTTEAFF,TGCAGTGCTAGTAGGACAGGGGGCACCACTGAAGCTTTCTTT
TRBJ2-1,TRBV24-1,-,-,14,CATSDLRHNNEQFF,TGTGCCACCAGTGATCTACGACACAACAATGAGCAGTTCTTC
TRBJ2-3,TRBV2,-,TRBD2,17,CASRPGLAGAETDTQYF,TGTGCCAGCAGACCCGGACTAGCGGGAGCGGAAACAGATACGCAGTATTTT
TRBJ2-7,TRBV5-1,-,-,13,CASSPGTSHEQYF,TGCGCCAGCAGCCCGGGGACATCCCACGAGCAGTACTTC
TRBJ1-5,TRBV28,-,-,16,CASSLSGRGSNQPQHF,TGTGCCAGCAGTTTATCGGGCAGGGGAAGCAATCAGCCCCAGCATTTT
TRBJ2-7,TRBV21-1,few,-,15,CASSPQRGPSYEQYF,TGTGCCAGCAGCCCCCAGCGGGGACCCTCCTACGAGCAGTACTTC
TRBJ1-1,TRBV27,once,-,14,CASRTGESNTEAFF,TGTGCCAGCAGGACGGGGGAGAGTAACACTGAAGCTTTCTTT
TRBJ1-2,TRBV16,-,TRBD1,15,CASSQRDRGPGGYTF,TGTGCCAGCAGCCAGCGGGACAGGGGGCCCGGTGGCTACACCTTC
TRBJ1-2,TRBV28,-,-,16,CASSPPGPGHIYGYTF,TGTGCCAGCAGTCCCCCAGGACCGGGACATATCTATGGCTACACCTTC
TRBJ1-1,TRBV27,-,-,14,CASKDGQLNTEAFF,TGTGCCAGCAAAGACGGACAGCTGAACACTGAAGCTTTCTTT
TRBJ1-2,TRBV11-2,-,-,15,CASSLVGAQGNGYTF,TGTGCCAGCAGCTTAGTTGGGGCCCAAGGGAATGGCTACACCTTC
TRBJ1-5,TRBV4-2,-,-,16,CASSQDGQGLNQPQHF,TGTGCCAGCAGCCAAGATGGGCAGGGATTAAATCAGCCCCAGCATTTT
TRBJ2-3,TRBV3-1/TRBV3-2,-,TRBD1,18,CASSQSSGQVVGTDTQYF,TGTGCCAGCAGCCAAAGTTCAGGACAGGTTGTAGGCACAGATACGCAGTATTTT
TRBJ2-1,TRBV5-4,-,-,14,CASSLGGEIREQFF,TGTGCCAGCAGCTTGGGGGGGGAGATTCGTGAGCAGTTCTTC
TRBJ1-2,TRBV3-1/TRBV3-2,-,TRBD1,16,CASSLSGQGAQGGYTF,TGTGCCAGCAGCCTATCGGGACAGGGGGCGCAGGGTGGCTACACCTTC
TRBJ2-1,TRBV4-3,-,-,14,CASSQDRGGNEQFF,TGCGCCAGCAGCCAAGATAGAGGGGGCAATGAGCAGTTCTTC
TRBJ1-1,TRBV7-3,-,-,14,CASISPTVNTEAFF,TGTGCCAGCATCTCCCCCACAGTGAACACTGAAGCTTTCTTT
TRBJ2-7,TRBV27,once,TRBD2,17,CASSPPLTSGRAYEQYF,TGTGCCAGCAGTCCCCCCCTTACTAGCGGGAGGGCCTACGAGCAGTACTTC